Following are 30 T cell receptor beta chains from one sample sequenced in a study of T-cell reconstitution after alpha-beta-depleted transplantation in children. The study, taken as a whole, reports: Newly produced T cells mostly provided counts and TCRbeta diversity after one year, as hyperexpanded clones declined.

These TCRs' antigens remain unknown. Unique molecular identifiers were incorporated when the TCRbeta library was constructed. A single record per CDR3 protein comes from TCRdb applying MiXCR to the PCR reads. Among about 300,000 distinct CDR3 sequences, over 7.5% were seen once, and the ten largest hold 9.1%. Sequences were derived from peripheral blood, sampled 360 days after TCRalphabeta/CD19-depleted stem cell transplant. The receptors originated from a female patient between 2 and 15 years old who had a stem cell transplant for Fanconi anemia, so the T cells may come from the graft donor.

This clonotype appeared many times. The V and J genes are TRBV20-1 and TRBJ1-1; 7 bases agree with TRBD1. Germline CDR1 reads DFQATT; CDR2 reads SNEGSKA (reference sequence). Trimming at V came to 3 bases and at J to 5 bases, leaving 12 bases not matched to a gene. This CDR3 is 15 amino acids long. CDR3 nucleotides: TGCAGTGCTAGGGGGGCCCCTGACAGGGCTACTGAAGCTTTCTTT. The encoded protein is CSARGAPDRATEAFF.

This clonotype was observed at least ten times. V and J are TRBV20-1 and TRBJ2-7; tentatively, D is TRBD1 (6 bases). Trimming took 3 bases from V and 4 from J, leaving 16 bases between them. Per germline, CDR1 DFQATT and CDR2 SNEGSKA (reference sequence). This CDR3 has 14 amino acids. CDR3 nucleotide sequence: TGCAGTGCTAGGTCCGGACAGAATTTTTACGAGCAGTACTTC. Protein sequence: CSARSGQNFYEQYF.

This clonotype was found many times. The chain has TRBV29-1 and TRBJ2-7; 10 bases line up with TRBD1. Trimming at V came to 6 bases and at J to 3 bases, leaving 5 bases not matched to a gene. Germline V gene lookup returns CDR1 SQVTM and CDR2 ANQGSEA. This CDR3 is 13 amino acids long. DNA of the CDR3: TGCAGCGTCGGGACAGGGGTCTTCTACGAGCAGTACTTC. It yields the protein CSVGTGVFYEQYF.

This clonotype has at least ten counts. V and J are TRBV28 and TRBJ1-2; D might be TRBD1 (5 bases). Looked up from germline, CDR1 is MDHEN and CDR2 is SYDVKM. The CDR3 is 12 residues long. V lost 6 bases and J 8 bases, leaving 13 bases between the germline ends. CDR3 nucleotides: TGTGCCAGCAGGTTAGAGGGACGCGGCTACACCTTC. As protein: CASRLEGRGYTF.

This clonotype has only one observation. The chain couples TRBV18 to TRBJ1-5; D gene unclear. Germline CDR1 and CDR2: KGHSH and LQKENI. The V end was cut by 1 base, the J end by 0 bases, with 4 bases between. The CDR3 consists of 14 residues. The CDR3 DNA follows: TGTGCCAGCTCACCACAATATAGCAATCAGCCCCAGCATTTT. This gives the protein CASSPQYSNQPQHF.

This clonotype was seen at least ten times. The genes are TRBV6-5 and TRBJ1-2; D is unresolved. Germline V gene lookup returns CDR1 MNHEY and CDR2 SVGAGI. CDR3 length: 10 residues. Trimming cost V 7 bases and J 5 bases, with 5 bases left between them. CDR3 DNA: TGTGCCAGCACGGGGTATGGCTACACCTTC. Amino acids: CASTGYGYTF.

In this sample, this clonotype turned up many times. For the CDR3, the DNA is TGTGCCAGCAGTAGTCTAGCGGGGATCCAAGAGACCCAGTACTTC. The encoded protein is CASSSLAGIQETQYF. This chain connects TRBV6-1 to TRBJ2-5; TRBD2 aligns across 9 bases. The germline gives CDR1 MNHNS, CDR2 SASEGT. This CDR3 has 15 amino acids. J gave up 1 base and V 5 bases, and 5 bases lay outside the gene matches.

In this sample, this clonotype turned up many times. The J gene is TRBJ2-2, the V gene TRBV7-3; 7 nucleotides agree with TRBD1. Germline loops: CDR1 SGHTA, CDR2 FQGTGA. Trimming cost V 4 bases and J 10 bases; bases outside gene matches: 9. CDR3 length equals 14 residues. CDR3 DNA sequence: TGTGCCAGCAGCTGGAATCCCGGGACAGTGGAGCTGTTTTTT. It is translated as CASSWNPGTVELFF. Full variable domain (outside the CDR3, taken from reference TRBV7-3 and TRBJ2-2): GAGVSQTPSNKVTEKGKYVELRCDPISGHTALYWYRQSLGQGPEFLIYFQGTGAADDSGLPNDRFFAVRPEGSVSTLKIQRTERGDSAVYLCASSWNPGTVELFFGEGSRLTVL.

This clonotype was observed a few times. The chain uses TRBV11-2 and TRBJ1-1, with D possibly TRBD1 on 5 matching bases. Trimming removed 2 bases from V and 11 bases from J, with 24 bases in between. Per the germline V gene, CDR1 is SGHAT and CDR2 is FQNNGV. This CDR3 has 16 residues. CDR3 residues: CASSLRASVSVQVAFF. As DNA, the CDR3 is TGTGCCAGCAGCTTAAGGGCGTCAGTAAGTGTACAGGTGGCTTTCTTT.

This clonotype was seen a few times. The genes are TRBV5-1 and TRBJ2-3, with D possibly being TRBD2 (6 bases). The CDR3 has 12 residues. Germline CDR1 reads SGHRS; CDR2 reads YFSETQ. Trimming removed 10 bases at V and 2 bases at J, with 11 bases between. The CDR3 protein is CAEGGPTDTQYF. The CDR3 region has the DNA TGCGCCGAAGGAGGGCCCACAGATACGCAGTATTTT.

This clonotype was detected ten times or more. CDR3 sequence: CASSLVIAGGQYF. DNA of the CDR3: TGTGCCAGCAGCTTAGTGATTGCGGGGGGGCAGTATTTT. V usage is TRBV7-2 and J usage is TRBJ2-3, with TRBD2 matching over 8 bases. This CDR3 comprises 13 residues. After removal of 1 base from V and 11 bases from J, the junction contained 5 bases not matched to a gene. The V gene's germline CDR1 is SGHTA and CDR2 FQGNSA.

This clonotype was seen ten or more times. The gene calls are TRBV10-3 and TRBJ2-1; 7 nucleotides agree with TRBD2. The V gene end was trimmed by 0 bases and the J gene end by 14 bases; junction bases not matched to a gene: 4. CDR1 ENHRY and CDR2 SYGVKD come from the germline V gene. This CDR3 is 12 amino acids long. CDR3 DNA: TGTGCCATCAGTGAGTCAGCTAGCGGAGAGTTCTTC. It specifies CAISESASGEFF.

This clonotype was observed a handful of times. This chain links TRBV7-2 with TRBJ2-7; D gene uncertain. The CDR3 spans 15 residues. V shed 4 bases and J shed 0 bases, with 13 bases lying between them. The germline V gene encodes CDR1 SGHTA and CDR2 FQGNSA. CDR3 coding DNA: TGTGCCAGCAGCTCGTCCCGCCAAAGCTCCTACGAGCAGTACTTC. It codes for CASSSSRQSSYEQYF.

The chain joins TRBV6-1 to TRBJ1-1; 7 bases agree with TRBD1. V trimming: 3 bases; J trimming: 5 bases; junction bases outside the gene matches: 9. CDR3 size: 15 residues. Germline values: CDR1 MNHNS, CDR2 SASEGT. The CDR3 DNA follows: TGTGCCAGCAGTGACCGTAGACAGGGAAATACTGAAGCTTTCTTT. This gives the protein CASSDRRQGNTEAFF.

This clonotype was seen ten or more times. CDR3 bases: TGCAGTGCTAGAAAGGACAGGCATAATTCACCCCTCCACTTT. Translated, it gives CSARKDRHNSPLHF. The rearrangement links TRBV20-1 to TRBJ1-6; TRBD1 matches at 7 bases. Trimming cost V 2 bases and J 5 bases; bases outside gene matches: 3. CDR1 and CDR2 (germline): DFQATT, SNEGSKA (reference sequence). The CDR3 is 14 residues long.

V is TRBV18 and J is TRBJ2-7; 11 bases match TRBD2. The CDR3 has 14 amino acids. V shed 3 bases and J 3 bases; nucleotides not matched to a gene: 1. The germline CDR1 and CDR2 sequences are KGHSH and LQKENI. The CDR3 sequence is CASSPGLADYEQYV. CDR3 coding DNA: TGTGCCAGCTCACCGGGACTAGCGGACTACGAGCAGTACGTC.

This clonotype showed up many times. The J gene is TRBJ2-1, the V gene TRBV15; D might be TRBD1 (6 bases). There are 15 residues in the CDR3. Germline V CDR1 and CDR2: LNHNV, YYDKDF (reference sequence). V lost 0 bases and J lost 4, with 10 bases in between. The CDR3 bases are TGTGCCACCAGCAGAGATCGGACAGATTACAATGAGCAGTTCTTC. Its translation: CATSRDRTDYNEQFF. Full variable domain (rest looked up from reference TRBV15 and TRBJ2-1): DAMVIQNPRYQVTQFGKPVTLSCSQTLNHNVMYWYQQKSSQAPKLLFHYYDKDFNNEADTPDNFQSRRPNTSFCFLDIRSPGLGDTAMYLCATSRDRTDYNEQFFGPGTRLTVL.

Ten or more counts support this clonotype. The rearrangement links TRBV7-2 to TRBJ2-7, with D hard to call. This CDR3 has 11 residues. CDR1 and CDR2 from the germline V gene are SGHTA and FQGNSA. Deletions cut 5 bases from V and 1 base from J, with 3 bases between. The CDR3 DNA reads TGTGCCAGCAGCACGTCCTACGAGCAGTACTTC. The encoded protein is CASSTSYEQYF.

This clonotype has a count of ten or more. The CDR3 coding sequence is TGTGCCAGCAGTTACGAGGCGGCGGGGGGGCCGTCCTACAATGAGCAGTTCTTC. Residues: CASSYEAAGGPSYNEQFF. This chain links TRBV6-2 or TRBV6-3 with TRBJ2-1; TRBD2 aligns across 9 bases. CDR1 and CDR2 (germline): MNHEY, SVGEGT. V was pared by 2 bases and J by 1 base, with 9 bases of the junction left unmatched. This CDR3 is built from 18 residues.

V is TRBV12-5 and J is TRBJ1-5; D call uncertain. Trimming left V 5 bases short and J 5 bases short, with 16 bases between. Germline values: CDR1 LGHNT, CDR2 FRNRAP. This CDR3 comprises 15 residues. CDR3 region: CASGPLVESHQPQHF. The CDR3 DNA follows: TGTGCTAGTGGTCCCCTGGTTGAGTCCCATCAGCCCCAGCATTTT.

This clonotype appeared many times. The CDR3 bases are TGTGCCACCAGCAAAGTAGCTGGGGAGCAGTACTTC. Its translation: CATSKVAGEQYF. J is TRBJ2-7 and V is TRBV15; D gene ambiguous. The CDR3 is 12 amino acids. The V end was cut by 4 bases, the J end by 7 bases, with 11 bases between. Germline loops: CDR1 LNHNV, CDR2 YYDKDF (reference sequence).

This clonotype was recorded at least ten times. The chain combines TRBV20-1 with TRBJ2-1; TRBD2 agrees at 9 bases. With 2 bases clipped from V and 8 bases from J, the junction kept 10 bases outside the gene matches. CDR3 length: 15 amino acids. The germline CDR1 and CDR2 sequences are DFQATT and SNEGSKA (reference sequence). As DNA, the CDR3 is TGCAGTGCTAGACGTCTCGGGACTAGCCTCGATGAGCAGTTCTTC. It translates to CSARRLGTSLDEQFF.

This clonotype was recorded many times. The chain couples TRBV5-6 to TRBJ2-1; D is ambiguous. The V end lost 0 bases, the J end lost 5 bases, and 3 bases lay between the germline ends. The germline gives CDR1 SGHDT, CDR2 YYEEEE. This CDR3 comprises 12 residues. CDR3 residues: CASSLDNNEQFF. The CDR3 coding sequence is TGTGCCAGCAGCTTGGATAACAATGAGCAGTTCTTC.

The chain has TRBV20-1 and TRBJ2-2, with 7 bases that match TRBD1. V shed 6 bases and J 4 bases; nucleotides not matched to a gene: 8. Germline V CDR1 and CDR2: DFQATT, SNEGSKA (reference sequence). The CDR3 covers 14 residues. CDR3 bases: TGCAGTGCCGTCGACAGGGAAGGCACCGGGGAGCTGTTTTTT. Translated, it gives CSAVDREGTGELFF.

This clonotype has ten or more counts. This chain connects TRBV6-5 to TRBJ1-2, with D perhaps TRBD1 (5 bases). The V end lost 4 bases, the J end lost 0 bases, and 12 bases lay between the germline ends. CDR3 length equals 15 residues. From germline, CDR1 is MNHEY and CDR2 SVGAGI. The CDR3 loop is CASSSLPTANYGYTF. The CDR3 DNA sequence: TGTGCCAGCAGTTCCCTACCGACAGCTAACTATGGCTACACCTTC.

The CDR3 DNA reads as TGTGCCAGCGGCTCCGGGTTCCCCTACAATGAGCAGTTCTTC. Encoded protein: CASGSGFPYNEQFF. The J gene is TRBJ2-1, the V gene TRBV5-6; D not certain. This CDR3 contains 14 residues. The germline gives CDR1 SGHDT, CDR2 YYEEEE. Trimming took 7 bases from V and 2 from J, leaving 13 bases between them.

This clonotype was seen a handful of times. The junction differs from germline at one of its ends, possibly a read error. The chain is built from TRBV27 and TRBJ2-2; D gene ambiguous. Per the germline V gene, CDR1 is MNHEY and CDR2 is SMNVEV (reference sequence). The CDR3 covers 13 residues. Here the CDR3 reads CASRRFNTEELFF. DNA of the CDR3: TGTGCCAGCAGGAGATTCAACACCGAGGAGCTGTTTTTT.

This clonotype was observed many times. The J gene is TRBJ2-2, the V gene TRBV7-3; TRBD2 aligns across 9 bases. In germline, CDR1 is SGHTA, CDR2 FQGTGA. This CDR3 has 16 residues. V was clipped by 3 bases and J by 1 base; unmatched bases: 3. The CDR3 sequence: CASSFSAGGNTGELFF. The CDR3 DNA sequence: TGTGCCAGCAGCTTTTCAGCGGGAGGGAACACCGGGGAGCTGTTTTTT.

This clonotype has a count of ten or more. V gene TRBV2 combines with J gene TRBJ2-2; possibly TRBD2 for D (6 bases). CDR3 length: 15 amino acids. The V end lost 3 bases, the J end lost 4 bases, and 12 bases lay between the germline ends. Germline loops: CDR1 SNHLY, CDR2 FYNNEI. The CDR3 loop is CASSEREARTGELFF. CDR3 bases: TGTGCCAGCAGTGAGAGGGAGGCCCGCACCGGGGAGCTGTTTTTT. The whole variable domain, remainder taken from reference TRBV2 and TRBJ2-2, is EPEVTQTPSHQVTQMGQEVILRCVPISNHLYFYWYRQILGQKVEFLVSFYNNEISEKSEIFDDQFSVERPDGSNFTLKIRSTKLEDSAMYFCASSEREARTGELFFGEGSRLTVL.

This clonotype was counted ten times or more. The chain employs TRBV5-1 and TRBJ2-7; D gene uncertain. The CDR3 is 13 amino acids. V dropped 3 bases and J dropped 6 bases, with 13 bases sitting between them. The germline V gene has CDR1 SGHRS and CDR2 YFSETQ. CDR3 coding DNA: TGCGCCAGCAGCTCATCAGGACGTGTCGAGCAGTACTTC. Its translation: CASSSSGRVEQYF. The full variable domain, in which reference TRBV5-1 and TRBJ2-7 provide the parts outside the CDR3, is KAGVTQTPRYLIKTRGQQVTLSCSPISGHRSVSWYQQTPGQGLQFLFEYFSETQRNKGNFPGRFSGRQFSNSRSEMNVSTLELGDSALYLCASSSSGRVEQYFGPGTRLTVT.